This TCR delta chain was documented in a study of gamma-delta chains in newborns, infants, children. On the study more broadly: Innate gammadelta T cells reportedly expand polyclonally right after birth, driven by microbial exposure, per the title.

This clone turned up a few times. TCRdb reprocessed the reads using CATT. Of 7,000 to 9,500 delta-chain clones listed, 22% are singletons. The sample taken for sequencing was blood. This clonotype was sampled from a child who was a newborn, infant or young child, either healthy, febrile or measles-vaccinated (not recorded which).

The CDR3 sequence: CACDTVVLGDTRSGTDKLIF. CDR3 nucleotides: TGTGCCTGTGACACGGTAGTACTGGGGGATACGCGAAGTGGCACCGATAAACTCATCTTT. The chain recombines TRDV2 with TRDJ1; TRDD3 matches at 13 bases. Losses at the gene ends were 1 base for V and 1 base for J; bases not matched to a gene: 14. Per the germline V gene, CDR1 is GEAIGNYY and CDR2 is EKD. CDR3 length: 20 amino acids.